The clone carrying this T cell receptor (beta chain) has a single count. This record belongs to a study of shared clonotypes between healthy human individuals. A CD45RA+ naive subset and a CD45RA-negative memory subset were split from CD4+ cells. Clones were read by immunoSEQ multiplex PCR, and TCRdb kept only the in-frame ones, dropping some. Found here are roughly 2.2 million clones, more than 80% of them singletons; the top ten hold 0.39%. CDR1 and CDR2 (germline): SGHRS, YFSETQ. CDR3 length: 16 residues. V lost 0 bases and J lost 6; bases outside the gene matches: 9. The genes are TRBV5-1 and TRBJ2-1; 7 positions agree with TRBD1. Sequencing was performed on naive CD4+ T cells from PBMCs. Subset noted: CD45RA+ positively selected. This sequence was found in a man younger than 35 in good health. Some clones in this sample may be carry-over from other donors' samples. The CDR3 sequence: CASSLAGGLAANEQFF. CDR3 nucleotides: TGCGCCAGCAGCTTGGCAGGGGGTCTAGCCGCCAATGAGCAGTTCTTC.